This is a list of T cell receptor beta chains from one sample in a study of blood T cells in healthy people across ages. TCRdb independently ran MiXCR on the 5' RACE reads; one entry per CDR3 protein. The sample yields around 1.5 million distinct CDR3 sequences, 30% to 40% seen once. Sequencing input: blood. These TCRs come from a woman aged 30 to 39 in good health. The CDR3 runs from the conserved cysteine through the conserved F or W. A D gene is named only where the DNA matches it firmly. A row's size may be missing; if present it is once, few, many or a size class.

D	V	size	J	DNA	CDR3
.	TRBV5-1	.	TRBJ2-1	TGCGCCAGCAGCGGAGTAGGGGGGGCGGGCAATGAGCAGTTCTTC	CASSGVGGAGNEQFF
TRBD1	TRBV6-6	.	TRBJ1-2	TGTGCCAGCAGTTACTCGTCAGGGGGTTCATACTATGGCTACACCTTC	CASSYSSGGSYYGYTF
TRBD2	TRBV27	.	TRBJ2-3	TGTGCCAGCAGATCCCCGGGACTAGTCACAGATACGCAGTATTTT	CASRSPGLVTDTQYF
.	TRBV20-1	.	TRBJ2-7	TGCAGTGCCCCCACCCCGGGGACTGGGTCCTACGAGCAGTACTTC	CSAPTPGTGSYEQYF
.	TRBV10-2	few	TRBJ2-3	TGCGCCAGCAGCGAAATGGGTTACGGGGGGCCAACAGGCACGGATACGCAGTATTTT	CASSEMGYGGPTGTDTQYF
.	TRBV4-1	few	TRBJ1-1	TGCGCCAGCAGCCAAGACGGGGAGGGGGAGGATGTGAACACTGAAGCTTTCTTT	CASSQDGEGEDVNTEAFF
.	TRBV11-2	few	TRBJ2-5	TGTGCCAGCAGCCCCCAGGGAGTTGGAGAGACCCAGTACTTC	CASSPQGVGETQYF
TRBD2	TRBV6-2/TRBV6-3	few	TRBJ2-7	TGTGCCAGCAGGACTAGCGGGGGGACCTGGCACGAGCAGTACTTC	CASRTSGGTWHEQYF
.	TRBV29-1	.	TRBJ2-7	TGCAGCGCTAAACAGGGTTTGGATGGCGAGCAGTACTTC	CSAKQGLDGEQYF
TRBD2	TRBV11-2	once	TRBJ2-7	TGCGCCAGCAGCTTACTGCTAGCGGGGGACGAGCAGTACTTC	CASSLLLAGDEQYF
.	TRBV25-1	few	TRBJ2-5	TGTGCCAGCAGTGATCACGTAGGCAGTCAGAACCAAGAGACCCAGTACTTC	CASSDHVGSQNQETQYF
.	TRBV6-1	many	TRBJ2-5	TGTGCCAGCAGGTCGATAGCCCTAGATACCCAGTACTTC	CASRSIALDTQYF
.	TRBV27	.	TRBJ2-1	TGTGCCAGCAGCTCCATTGCTGGCGGACCCCGGGAGCAGTTCTTC	CASSSIAGGPREQFF
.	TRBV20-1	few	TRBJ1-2	TGCAGTGCTAGGGGGGGAGGGGCTATCTCTAGCTATGGCTACACCTTC	CSARGGGAISSYGYTF
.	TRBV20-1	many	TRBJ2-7	TGCAGTGCTCCGAAGGGGGAGCAGTACTTC	CSAPKGEQYF
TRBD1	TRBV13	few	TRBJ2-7	TGTGCCAGCAGCCCACCGACAGGGTTGGGCTACGAGCAGTACTTC	CASSPPTGLGYEQYF